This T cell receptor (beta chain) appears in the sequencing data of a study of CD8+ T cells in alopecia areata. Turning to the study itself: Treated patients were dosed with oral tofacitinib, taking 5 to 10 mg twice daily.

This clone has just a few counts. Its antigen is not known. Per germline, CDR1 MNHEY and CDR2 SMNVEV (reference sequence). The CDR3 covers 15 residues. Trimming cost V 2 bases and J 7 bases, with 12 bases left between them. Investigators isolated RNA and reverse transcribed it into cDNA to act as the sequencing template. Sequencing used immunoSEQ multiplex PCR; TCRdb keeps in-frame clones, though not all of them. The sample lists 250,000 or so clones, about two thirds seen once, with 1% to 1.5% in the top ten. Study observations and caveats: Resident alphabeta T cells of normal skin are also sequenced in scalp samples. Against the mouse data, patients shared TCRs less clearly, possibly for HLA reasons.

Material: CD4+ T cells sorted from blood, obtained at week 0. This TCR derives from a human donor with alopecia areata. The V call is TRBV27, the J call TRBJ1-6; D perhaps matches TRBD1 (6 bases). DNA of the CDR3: TGTGCCAGCAGTTTAGAATTGGGGGCCAATTCACCCCTCCACTTT. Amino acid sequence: CASSLELGANSPLHF.